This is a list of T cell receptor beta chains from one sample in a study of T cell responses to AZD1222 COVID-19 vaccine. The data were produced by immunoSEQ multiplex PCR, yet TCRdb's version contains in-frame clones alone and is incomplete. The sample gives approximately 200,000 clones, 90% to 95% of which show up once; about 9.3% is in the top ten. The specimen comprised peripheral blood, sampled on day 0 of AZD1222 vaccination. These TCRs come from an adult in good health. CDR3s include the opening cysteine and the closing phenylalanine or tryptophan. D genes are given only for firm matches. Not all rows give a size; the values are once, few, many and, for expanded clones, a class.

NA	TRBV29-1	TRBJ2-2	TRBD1	CSVERQGPNTGELFF	TGCAGCGTTGAGAGACAGGGGCCGAACACCGGGGAGCTGTTTTTT
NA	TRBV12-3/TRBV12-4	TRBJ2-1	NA	CASSAGKSHEQFF	TGTGCCAGCAGTGCAGGGAAATCCCATGAGCAGTTCTTC
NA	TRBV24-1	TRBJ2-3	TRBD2	CATSDSLAGEEPWATDTQYF	TGTGCCACCAGTGATTCGCTAGCGGGAGAGGAACCATGGGCCACAGATACGCAGTATTTT
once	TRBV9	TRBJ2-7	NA	CASSGGRGLSYEQYF	TGTGCCAGCAGCGGGGGTAGAGGACTCTCCTACGAGCAGTACTTC
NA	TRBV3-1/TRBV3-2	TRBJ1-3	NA	CASSRRGAVPGNTIYF	TGTGCCAGCAGCCGCAGGGGCGCCGTACCCGGAAACACCATATATTTT
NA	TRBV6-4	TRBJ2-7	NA	CASSETGYDEQYF	TGTGCCAGCAGTGAAACAGGGTATGACGAGCAGTACTTC
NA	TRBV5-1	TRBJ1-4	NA	CASSLAAGSPTNEKLFF	TGCGCCAGCAGCTTGGCCGCAGGTTCCCCAACTAATGAAAAACTGTTTTTT
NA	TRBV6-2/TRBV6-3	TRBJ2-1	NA	CASSYWELSTLEQFF	TGTGCCAGCAGTTATTGGGAACTCTCTACCCTTGAGCAGTTCTTC
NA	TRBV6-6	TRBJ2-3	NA	CATTGRHTDTQYF	TGTGCCACCACAGGGAGACACACAGATACGCAGTATTTT
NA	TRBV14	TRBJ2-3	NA	CASRPSRSDTQYF	TGTGCCAGCAGACCCTCAAGGTCGGATACGCAGTATTTT
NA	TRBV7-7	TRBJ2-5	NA	CASSLRQLQETQYF	TGTGCTAGCAGCTTAAGGCAGCTTCAAGAGACCCAGTACTTC
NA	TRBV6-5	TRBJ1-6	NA	CASKREIPLHF	TGTGCCAGCAAGAGGGAGATACCCCTCCACTTT
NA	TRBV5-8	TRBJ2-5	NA	CASSLGQGQYF	TGTGCCAGCAGCTTGGGGCAGGGACAGTACTTC
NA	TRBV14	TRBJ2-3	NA	CATAGFGDTQYF	TGTGCCACCGCGGGTTTTGGAGATACGCAGTATTTT
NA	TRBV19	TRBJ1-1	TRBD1	CASSPRTGGGTEAFF	TGTGCCAGTAGTCCGAGGACAGGGGGAGGCACTGAAGCTTTCTTT
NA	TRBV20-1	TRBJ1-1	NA	CSASVGQMNTEAFF	TGCAGTGCTAGTGTTGGTCAGATGAACACTGAAGCTTTCTTT
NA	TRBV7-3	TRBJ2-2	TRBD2	CASSPLTSVHTGELFF	TGTGCCAGCAGCCCCCTGACTAGCGTACACACCGGGGAGCTGTTTTTT
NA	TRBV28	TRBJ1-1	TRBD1	CASNRQGGNTEAFF	TGTGCCAGCAACCGACAGGGGGGGAACACTGAAGCTTTCTTT
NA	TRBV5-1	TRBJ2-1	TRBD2	CASRGEGYHEQFF	TGCGCCAGCAGGGGGGAGGGTTACCATGAGCAGTTCTTC
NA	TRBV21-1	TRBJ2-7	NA	CASSKAGGNSGGATYEQYF	TGTGCCAGCAGCAAAGCGGGGGGAAATAGCGGAGGAGCCACCTACGAGCAGTACTTC
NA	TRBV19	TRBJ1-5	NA	CASSIARVSLSNQPQHF	TGTGCCAGTAGTATCGCCAGGGTATCCCTAAGCAATCAGCCCCAGCATTTT
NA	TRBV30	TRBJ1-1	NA	CAWSPQGNTEAFF	TGTGCCTGGAGTCCCCAGGGGAACACTGAAGCTTTCTTT
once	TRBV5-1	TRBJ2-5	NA	CASSLGQQETQYF	TGCGCCAGCAGCTTGGGACAACAAGAGACCCAGTACTTC
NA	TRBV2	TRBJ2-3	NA	CASSGVGQGTITDTQYF	TGTGCCAGCAGTGGGGTGGGACAAGGAACGATCACAGATACGCAGTATTTT
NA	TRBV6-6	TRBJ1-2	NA	CASSYSPAGNGYTF	TGTGCCAGCAGTTACTCCCCGGCAGGGAATGGCTACACCTTC
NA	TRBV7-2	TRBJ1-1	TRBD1	CASSLAAGGSFTEAFF	TGTGCCAGCAGCTTAGCGGCAGGGGGTTCGTTCACTGAAGCTTTCTTT
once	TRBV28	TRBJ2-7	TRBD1	CASSRTGGNYEQYF	TGTGCCAGCAGCCGGACAGGGGGCAACTACGAGCAGTACTTC
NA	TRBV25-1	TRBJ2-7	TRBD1	CASSEDRVLYEQYF	TGTGCCAGCAGTGAGGACAGGGTTCTCTACGAGCAGTACTTC
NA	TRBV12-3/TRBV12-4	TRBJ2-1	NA	CASSLEVEQFF	TGTGCCAGCAGTTTGGAGGTAGAGCAGTTCTTC
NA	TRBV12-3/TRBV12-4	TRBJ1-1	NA	CASSRIVGTEAFF	TGTGCCAGCAGCCGGATTGTGGGCACTGAAGCTTTCTTT
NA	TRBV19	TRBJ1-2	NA	CASSMELDRAGGYTF	TGTGCCAGTAGTATGGAATTGGACCGCGCGGGGGGCTACACCTTC
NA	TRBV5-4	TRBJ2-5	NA	CASSLASREETQYF	TGTGCCAGCAGCTTGGCCAGTAGGGAAGAGACCCAGTACTTC
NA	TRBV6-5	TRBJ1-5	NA	CASSLLGNQPQHF	TGTGCCAGCAGTCTCCTTGGCAATCAGCCCCAGCATTTT
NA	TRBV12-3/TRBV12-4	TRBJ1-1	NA	CASRPGQNTEAFF	TGTGCCAGCAGGCCGGGACAGAACACTGAAGCTTTCTTT
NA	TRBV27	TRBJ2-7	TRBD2	CASSPGLAGGYEQYF	TGTGCCAGCAGTCCCGGGCTAGCGGGAGGCTACGAGCAGTACTTC
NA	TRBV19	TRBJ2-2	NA	CASSLTSPGPTGTGELFF	TGTGCCAGTAGTCTGACCTCTCCGGGTCCAACGGGGACCGGGGAGCTGTTTTTT
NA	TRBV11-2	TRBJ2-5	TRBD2	CASSLLTSDQETQYF	TGTGCCAGCAGCTTATTGACTAGCGACCAAGAGACCCAGTACTTC
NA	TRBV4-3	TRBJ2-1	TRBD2	CASSQRLAGGNNEQFF	TGCGCCAGCAGCCAAAGACTAGCGGGGGGGAACAATGAGCAGTTCTTC
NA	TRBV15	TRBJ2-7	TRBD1	CATSRVDRGLYEQYF	TGTGCCACCAGCAGAGTTGACAGGGGGCTCTACGAGCAGTACTTC
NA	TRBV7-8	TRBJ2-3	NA	CASSNTDTQYF	TGTGCCAGCAGCAACACAGATACGCAGTATTTT